This is a list of T cell receptor beta chains from one sample in a study of blood T cell repertoires in COVID-19. Generated by immunoSEQ multiplex PCR, the TCRdb table keeps only in-frame clones and is missing some. Altogether approximately 25,000 clones are present, around 70% being singletons, with the ten largest covering about 40%. Sequencing input: peripheral blood. The receptors come from an elderly woman with acute or convalescent COVID-19. Each CDR3 is given with its conserved first and last residue. Each record gives: D gene, J gene, clone size, V gene, CDR3 length, CDR3 protein, CDR3 DNA. A D gene is named only where the DNA matches it firmly. Part of the rows lack a size; the others show once, few, many or a class for expanded clones.

NA,TRBJ1-5,NA,TRBV12-5,14,CASGPAGRNQPQHF,TGTGCTAGTGGACCGGCAGGGCGCAATCAGCCCCAGCATTTT
NA,TRBJ2-5,NA,TRBV5-1,14,CASSYRDIQETQYF,TGCGCCAGCAGCTACAGGGATATCCAAGAGACCCAGTACTTC
NA,TRBJ2-1,once,TRBV18,12,CASSPPRKEQFF,TGTGCCAGCTCACCCCCCAGGAAGGAGCAGTTCTTC
NA,TRBJ2-1,NA,TRBV6-5,11,CAITFANEQFF,TGTGCCATCACATTCGCCAATGAGCAGTTCTTC
NA,TRBJ2-1,NA,TRBV11-2,14,CASSLQDSDNEQFF,TGTGCCAGCAGCCTGCAGGACAGCGACAATGAGCAGTTCTTC
TRBD1,TRBJ2-5,NA,TRBV23-1,15,CASRLGQGGRETQYF,TGCGCCAGCAGACTGGGACAGGGGGGTCGAGAGACCCAGTACTTC
TRBD1,TRBJ1-5,NA,TRBV19,15,CARPPTGRINQPQHF,TGTGCCCGTCCACCGACAGGGAGGATCAATCAGCCCCAGCATTTT
TRBD2,TRBJ2-5,once,TRBV4-3,15,CASSQSGRAEETQYF,TGCGCCAGCAGCCAAAGCGGGAGGGCCGAAGAGACCCAGTACTTC
NA,TRBJ2-5,NA,TRBV6-5,15,CASSSGTLYQETQYF,TGTGCCAGCAGTTCCGGGACACTGTACCAAGAGACCCAGTACTTC
NA,TRBJ2-7,NA,TRBV5-1,14,CASSLVQGTGEQYF,TGCGCCAGCAGCTTGGTCCAGGGAACGGGCGAGCAGTACTTC
TRBD2,TRBJ2-1,NA,TRBV3-1/TRBV3-2,16,CASSQGASGGYNEQFF,TGTGCCAGCAGCCAAGGTGCTAGCGGGGGATACAATGAGCAGTTCTTC
TRBD1,TRBJ1-2,NA,TRBV28,13,CASSSGQGNGYTF,TGTGCCAGCAGTTCCGGACAGGGGAATGGCTACACCTTC
NA,TRBJ1-1,NA,TRBV2,14,CASSRQAQGTEAFF,TGTGCCAGCAGTAGACAGGCCCAGGGCACTGAAGCTTTCTTT
TRBD1,TRBJ2-3,NA,TRBV7-3,15,CASSLQGASSDTQYF,TGTGCCAGCAGCTTACAGGGGGCTAGTTCAGATACGCAGTATTTT
NA,TRBJ1-3,once,TRBV6-6,13,CASSYSQGNTIYF,TGTGCCAGCAGTTACAGTCAGGGAAACACCATATATTTT
NA,TRBJ2-3,few,TRBV9,16,CASSVSGRVGTDTQYF,TGTGCCAGCAGCGTGTCCGGCAGGGTGGGTACAGATACGCAGTATTTT
TRBD2,TRBJ2-7,NA,TRBV7-8,16,CASKIKGASGRNEQYF,TGTGCCAGCAAAATAAAGGGGGCTAGCGGGAGAAACGAGCAGTACTTC
NA,TRBJ2-7,NA,TRBV15,14,CATSSFSRRNEQYF,TGTGCCACCAGCAGCTTCTCCCGGAGGAACGAGCAGTACTTC
NA,TRBJ2-7,few,TRBV4-1,13,CASSRDEGYEQYF,TGCGCCAGCAGCCGAGATGAGGGCTACGAGCAGTACTTC
TRBD2,TRBJ2-1,NA,TRBV5-1,15,CASSLTSGGANEQFF,TGCGCCAGCAGCTTGACTAGCGGGGGGGCAAATGAGCAGTTCTTC
TRBD1,TRBJ1-6,NA,TRBV5-5,17,CASSFNRGASYNSPLHF,TGTGCCAGCAGCTTTAACAGGGGAGCATCCTATAATTCACCCCTCCACTTT
NA,TRBJ2-1,NA,TRBV5-6,17,CASSLIGGRTSYNEQFF,TGTGCCAGCAGCTTGATTGGGGGCCGGACCTCCTACAATGAGCAGTTCTTC
TRBD2,TRBJ2-7,NA,TRBV7-9,12,CASTSGPYEQYF,TGTGCCAGCACTAGCGGCCCCTACGAGCAGTACTTC
TRBD1,TRBJ1-4,NA,TRBV19,14,CASSVDRQLEKLFF,TGTGCCAGTAGTGTGGACAGGCAACTTGAAAAACTGTTTTTT
NA,TRBJ2-3,NA,TRBV12-3/TRBV12-4,12,CASSLWLETQYF,TGTGCCAGCAGTTTATGGTTGGAGACGCAGTATTTT
NA,TRBJ1-6,once,TRBV28,15,CASSFVSSYNSPLHF,TGTGCCAGCAGTTTTGTGAGCTCCTATAATTCACCCCTCCACTTT
TRBD1,TRBJ1-1,NA,TRBV27,15,CASSLEGGQNTEAFF,TGTGCCAGCAGTTTGGAAGGGGGCCAGAACACTGAAGCTTTCTTT
TRBD1,TRBJ1-6,NA,TRBV7-9,16,CASSQNPGQLNSPLHF,TGTGCCAGCAGCCAGAACCCGGGACAGCTTAATTCACCCCTCCACTTT
NA,TRBJ2-7,few,TRBV7-8,13,CASSPRVSYEQYF,TGTGCCAGCAGCCCACGCGTTTCCTACGAGCAGTACTTC
NA,TRBJ1-3,NA,TRBV4-2,15,CASSQEGQGRSTIYF,TGTGCCAGCAGCCAAGAAGGGCAGGGTAGGAGCACCATATATTTT
TRBD2,TRBJ2-2,NA,TRBV9,18,CASSVGVSGGPNTGELFF,TGTGCCAGCAGCGTAGGTGTTAGCGGGGGCCCTAACACCGGGGAGCTGTTTTTT
TRBD2,TRBJ2-2,many,TRBV28,14,CASSPSGATGELFF,TGTGCCAGCAGTCCTAGCGGGGCCACCGGGGAGCTGTTTTTT